This T cell receptor beta chain was captured by sequencing in a study of T cell responses to AZD1222 COVID-19 vaccine. The CDR3 sequence is 13 residues long. Trimming shortened V by 7 bases and J by 1 base, and 10 bases separated the two germline ends. Per germline, CDR1 SNHLY and CDR2 FYNNEI. Method: immunoSEQ multiplex PCR; TCRdb's copy keeps in-frame clones and lacks some. The sample consists of 120,000 to 150,000 clones, about 92% of them appearing once. The V call is TRBV2, the J call TRBJ1-1; D may be TRBD1 (6 bases). This specimen was peripheral blood, taken on day 0 of AZD1222 vaccination. The sequence was collected from an adult in good health. The DNA for the CDR3 is TGTGCCAGCAACGGGGACAAGAACACTGAAGCTTTCTTT. It yields the protein CASNGDKNTEAFF.